The clone carrying this TCR beta chain is a singleton in its sample. Its antigen remains unidentified. The source of the sample is a study of T-cell reconstitution after alpha-beta-depleted transplantation in children. Overall study results and limits: T-cell counts and diversity at one year post-transplant came mainly from newly produced T cells. Several hundred rapidly expanded clones from non-depleted graft cells reportedly supplied alpha-beta T cells about two months post-transplant. TCRbeta diversity was high at day 60 in some patients (a result of surviving recipient T cells and thymic progenitors).

V lost 2 bases, J lost 5 bases, and 1 base stayed unmatched. Germline loops: CDR1 MGHRA, CDR2 YSYEKL. The CDR3 runs 16 residues. For TCRbeta, the library was prepared with unique molecular identifiers. TCRdb ran MiXCR on the PCR reads and lists one entry per CDR3 protein. The data show about 980,000 distinct CDR3 sequences, under 30% seen once. Here the sequenced sample was PBMCs, mostly from graft donor cells, taken 360 days after TCRalphabeta/CD19-depleted stem cell transplant. The chain links TRBV4-1 to TRBJ2-2; 14 bases are shared with TRBD2. This clonotype was sampled from a boy younger than two who had a stem cell transplant for SCID, so the T cells may come from the graft donor. The DNA of the CDR3 is TGCGCCAGCAGCCAAAGGACTAGCGGGGGGACCGGGGAGCTGTTTTTT. Encoded protein: CASSQRTSGGTGELFF.